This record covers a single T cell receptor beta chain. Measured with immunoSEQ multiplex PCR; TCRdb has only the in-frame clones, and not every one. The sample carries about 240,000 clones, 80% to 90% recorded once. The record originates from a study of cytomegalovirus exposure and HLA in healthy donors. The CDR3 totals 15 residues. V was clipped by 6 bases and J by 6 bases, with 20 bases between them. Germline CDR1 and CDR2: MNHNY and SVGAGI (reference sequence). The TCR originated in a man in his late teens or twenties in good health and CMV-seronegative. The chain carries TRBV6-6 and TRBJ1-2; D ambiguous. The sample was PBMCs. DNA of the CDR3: TGTGCCAGCAGCCTACGGGAAATACCAAAGCATGGCTACACCTTC. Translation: CASSLREIPKHGYTF.